This is a list of T cell receptor beta chains from one sample in a study of T cells in Graves' hyperthyroidism and ophthalmopathy. TCRdb re-derived calls from the multiplex PCR reads in MiXCR, one entry per CDR3 protein. The data hold hundreds of thousands of distinct CDR3 sequences, with around 15% observed a single time. The specimen sequenced was blood. These receptors were obtained from a young woman with Graves' hyperthyroidism. The conserved cysteine and the conserved F or W are not part of the CDR3 here.

cdr3_length,v_call,cdr3_aa
11,TRBV19,ASSITPTYEQY
14,TRBV7-9,ASSNPEGGGDNEQF
13,TRBV2,ASREFGGGNTEAF
9,TRBV29-1,SVRDRNTIY
12,TRBV14,ASSNLARTGELF
10,TRBV18,ASSLGTDEQY
10,TRBV5-1,ASSILRETQY
16,TRBV7-3,ASSLTASGRSDTDTQY
11,TRBV2,ATRAGVSGELF
13,TRBV7-9,ASRPKDRSYNEQF
15,TRBV4-3,ASSQGLLGVLNEKLF
11,TRBV27,ASSFGSYTEAF
11,TRBV7-3,ASSFGVYGELF
13,TRBV15,ATSRDGAYGVKLF
13,TRBV2,ASSDRGATSYEQY
17,TRBV6-2/TRBV6-3,ASSYDPSGRARSVDTQY
11,TRBV6-1,ASSQLGDYGYT
10,TRBV29-1,SVGREINEQY
13,TRBV3-1,ASSQDGGRGDEQF
13,TRBV18,ASSPPRYNQETQY
9,TRBV29-1,SVETTYEQY
13,TRBV3-1,ASSHMTRISYEQY
14,TRBV6-1,ASRRAGGRSGETQY
13,TRBV24-1,ATADFKGSTDTQY
12,TRBV30,AWNSGFTVDTQY
13,TRBV2,AIPGTLGTEETQY
13,TRBV5-1,ASSARQGLGYGYT
16,TRBV28,ASRYPGTEVYSNQPQH
11,TRBV6-2/TRBV6-3,ASSGTTLDTQY
11,TRBV29-1,SVLWGSGETQY
12,TRBV6-2/TRBV6-3,ASLLAGGSYEQY
14,TRBV6-2/TRBV6-3,ASSYSILDRTTGYT
13,TRBV2,ASSETSGMTDTQY
12,TRBV7-2,ASRYSGFSYEQY
11,TRBV12-3/TRBV12-4,ASKDRANQPQH
11,TRBV30,AWSVGLTREQY
14,TRBV4-1,ASSQIDNRGGYGYT
11,TRBV20-1,SARVGTGNEAF
12,TRBV5-1,ASSLGSPYNEQF
13,TRBV27,ASSGTGVSGNTIY
14,TRBV12-3/TRBV12-4,ASSSFLAGEADTQY
9,TRBV19,ASLSGYEQF
11,TRBV18,ASSSQGGLEAF
15,TRBV28,ASSFGGAGGSSYEQY
13,TRBV11-2,ASSLTRGWQETQY
13,TRBV9,ASSPYGLAGDTQY
16,TRBV6-6,ASSYRTSGFNSYNEQF
17,TRBV20-1,SARESRGKGLISNQPQH
13,TRBV11-2,ASSPGPSSGDTIY
14,TRBV27,ASSLYGGSSYNEQF
11,TRBV12-3/TRBV12-4,ASSWDGNSPLH
14,TRBV9,ASSAGTSGVTYEQY
18,TRBV5-1,ASSLAITSGQLATNEKLF